This entry lists 27 T cell receptor beta chains sequenced from one sample in a study of blood T cell repertoires in COVID-19. Repertoires were generated with immunoSEQ multiplex PCR, while TCRdb's copy carries only in-frame clones and drops some. The repertoire holds around 150,000 clones, approximately 82% seen once, with roughly 7.2% in the top ten. The sequencing sample was made of peripheral blood. All receptors derive from a woman between 45 and 60 years old in a cohort sampled during active or convalescent COVID-19.

The J gene is TRBJ1-2, the V gene TRBV6-4, with 9 nucleotides matching TRBD1. This CDR3 region has 16 residues. Trimming at V came to 6 bases and at J to 4 bases, leaving 12 bases not matched to a gene. Germline CDR1 reads MRHNA; CDR2 reads SNTAGT. CDR3 protein: CASSPGTGKSGYGYTF. In nucleotides, the CDR3 is TGTGCCAGCAGCCCTGGGACAGGGAAAAGCGGCTATGGCTACACCTTC.

The V and J genes are TRBV19 and TRBJ1-2; 8 bases map to TRBD1. CDR1 LNHDA and CDR2 SQIVND come from the germline V gene (reference sequence). The CDR3 runs to 13 residues. V lost 4 bases, J lost 7 bases, and 5 bases stayed unmatched. In DNA, the CDR3 is TGTGCCAGTAGTACCGGACAGGGTCGTGGCTACACCTTC. It yields the protein CASSTGQGRGYTF. Filled out from reference TRBV19 and TRBJ1-2, the complete variable domain reads DGGITQSPKYLFRKEGQNVTLSCEQNLNHDAMYWYRQDPGQGLRLIYYSQIVNDFQKGDIAEGYSVSREKKESFPLTVTSAQKNPTAFYLCASSTGQGRGYTFGSGTRLTVV.

In the case of this clone: Within the sample, other DNA sequences also encode this same CDR3. The chain couples TRBV6-5 to TRBJ2-3; 12 bases match TRBD2. V shed 5 bases and J 5 bases; nucleotides not matched to a gene: 2. Germline assignment: CDR1 MNHEY and CDR2 SVGAGI. The CDR3 consists of 14 residues. The CDR3 nucleotides are TGTGCCAGCAGTCTGACTAGCGGGGGAGATACGCAGTATTTT. Protein sequence: CASSLTSGGDTQYF.

The chain uses TRBV2 and TRBJ1-1; the match to TRBD1 covers 8 bases. Trimming took 4 bases from V and 4 from J; bases not matched to a gene: 5. Germline loops: CDR1 SNHLY, CDR2 FYNNEI. The CDR3 loop spans 14 amino acids. In DNA form, the CDR3 reads TGTGCCAGCAGTGTCCAGGGGGCGGCCACTGAAGCTTTCTTT. Its protein is CASSVQGAATEAFF. Supplemented by reference TRBV2 and TRBJ1-1, the full variable domain reads EPEVTQTPSHQVTQMGQEVILRCVPISNHLYFYWYRQILGQKVEFLVSFYNNEISEKSEIFDDQFSVERPDGSNFTLKIRSTKLEDSAMYFCASSVQGAATEAFFGQGTRLTVV.

The chain carries TRBV5-1 and TRBJ1-2, with 7 positions matching TRBD1. The CDR3 is 14 amino acids. The germline CDR1 and CDR2 sequences are SGHRS and YFSETQ. J gave up 1 base and V 6 bases, and 6 bases lay outside the gene matches. The CDR3: CASTPTGDNYGYTF. The DNA of the CDR3 is TGCGCCAGCACTCCAACAGGGGATAACTATGGCTACACCTTC.

This clone has only one observation. This chain joins TRBV5-1 and TRBJ2-2; 7 bases line up with TRBD1. The CDR3 length is 16 residues. Germline CDR1 and CDR2: SGHRS and YFSETQ. V lost 4 bases and J lost 1; bases outside the gene matches: 7. CDR3 coding DNA: TGCGCCAGCAGCGAGGGACAGTTGGGGAACACCGGGGAGCTGTTTTTT. It specifies CASSEGQLGNTGELFF.

The V and J genes are TRBV19 and TRBJ2-7; TRBD1 matches 12 bases. The CDR3 is 16 amino acids. Germline assignment: CDR1 LNHDA and CDR2 SQIVND (reference sequence). V was pared by 7 bases and J by 2 bases, with 9 bases of the junction left unmatched. For the CDR3, the DNA is TGTGCCAGTACCCCCTCTGGGGACAGGGGGCCCTACGAGCAGTACTTC. Its translation is CASTPSGDRGPYEQYF. The full variable domain, in which reference TRBV19 and TRBJ2-7 provide the parts outside the CDR3, is DGGITQSPKYLFRKEGQNVTLSCEQNLNHDAMYWYRQDPGQGLRLIYYSQIVNDFQKGDIAEGYSVSREKKESFPLTVTSAQKNPTAFYLCASTPSGDRGPYEQYFGPGTRLTVT.

J is TRBJ1-2 and V is TRBV19, with TRBD1 matching 7 bases. This CDR3 contains 15 residues. V was clipped by 1 base and J by 6 bases; unmatched bases: 8. CDR1 and CDR2 from the germline V gene are LNHDA and SQIVND (reference sequence). The CDR3 reads CASSIGLTGSNGYTF. The CDR3 coding sequence is TGTGCCAGTAGTATAGGCCTGACAGGGTCTAATGGCTACACCTTC.

This clone was detected only once. The rearrangement joins TRBV7-8 to TRBJ1-2; perhaps TRBD1 as D (5 bases). Germline CDR1 is SGHVS and CDR2 is FQNEAQ. The length of the CDR3 is 15 residues. V lost 2 bases and J lost 1, with 11 bases in between. DNA for the CDR3: TGTGCCAGCAGCTTATTCGGGGACTTTAACTATGGCTACACCTTC. Translating it yields CASSLFGDFNYGYTF.

This clone has just one count. The genes are TRBV12-3 or TRBV12-4 and TRBJ1-5; the D gene is possibly TRBD1 (6 bases). This CDR3 has 13 amino acids. Between the trimmed V and J ends, which lost 6 bases and 7 bases, there was a span of 13 bases. CDR3 protein: CASSQGGEQPQHF. CDR3 DNA: TGTGCCAGCAGCCAAGGGGGGGAGCAGCCCCAGCATTTT.

The chain carries TRBV5-1 and TRBJ1-6, with 7 bases matching TRBD1. The germline gives CDR1 SGHRS, CDR2 YFSETQ. The CDR3 loop spans 16 amino acids. Trimming removed 5 bases from V and 7 bases from J; junction bases left unmatched: 12. The CDR3 sequence: CASRPTRQGENSPLHF. CDR3 in DNA: TGCGCCAGCAGACCTACACGACAGGGAGAAAATTCACCCCTCCACTTT.

The chain employs TRBV11-2 and TRBJ1-6; 11 nucleotides align to TRBD1. The CDR3 is made up of 15 amino acids. Trimming took 7 bases from V and 8 from J; bases not matched to a gene: 7. Germline CDR1 reads SGHAT; CDR2 reads FQNNGV. CDR3 protein: CASTWGTGGHSPLHF. For the CDR3, the DNA is TGTGCCAGCACCTGGGGGACAGGGGGACATTCACCCCTCCACTTT.

This clone was found a few times. This chain joins TRBV19 and TRBJ1-1, with D possibly TRBD1 on 6 matching bases. The germline V and J ends were trimmed by 5 bases and 6 bases, with 13 bases remaining between them. This CDR3 has 13 amino acids. From germline, CDR1 is LNHDA and CDR2 SQIVND (reference sequence). The CDR3, as DNA: TGTGCCAGTAGTCCCGAGACAGGCTCTGAAGCTTTCTTT. Its translation is CASSPETGSEAFF.

V gene TRBV15 combines with J gene TRBJ1-5; possibly TRBD1 for D (5 bases). CDR1 and CDR2 (germline): LNHNV, YYDKDF (reference sequence). Trimming pared 6 bases from V and 2 bases from J, leaving 11 bases between. The CDR3 contains 14 residues. The CDR3 DNA follows: TGTGCCACCAGTCTATTGGGGCGCAATCAGCCCCAGCATTTT. Encoded protein: CATSLLGRNQPQHF. The full variable domain, with the rest looked up from reference TRBV15 and TRBJ1-5, is DAMVIQNPRYQVTQFGKPVTLSCSQTLNHNVMYWYQQKSSQAPKLLFHYYDKDFNNEADTPDNFQSRRPNTSFCFLDIRSPGLGDTAMYLCATSLLGRNQPQHFGDGTRLSIL.

The genes are TRBV24-1 and TRBJ2-1, with 8 bases that match TRBD2. From germline, CDR1 is KGHDR and CDR2 SFDVKD. This CDR3 has 15 residues. V shed 6 bases and J 4 bases; nucleotides not matched to a gene: 7. This chain's CDR3 is CATSQGLAGYNEQFF. The CDR3 DNA reads TGTGCCACCAGTCAGGGGCTAGCGGGTTACAATGAGCAGTTCTTC.

The gene calls are TRBV10-1 and TRBJ2-2, with 9 bases that match TRBD1. This CDR3 contains 15 residues. The germline CDR1 and CDR2 sequences are WNHNN and SYGVQD (reference sequence). V was pared by 3 bases and J by 6 bases, with 5 bases of the junction left unmatched. As DNA, the CDR3 is TGCGCCAGCAGTGATGTGGGACAGGGTTCCGGGGAGCTGTTTTTT. This sequence encodes CASSDVGQGSGELFF.

This clone occurred many times. V gene TRBV5-6 combines with J gene TRBJ2-7; possibly TRBD1 for D (5 bases). The CDR3 sequence is 14 residues long. In germline, CDR1 is SGHDT, CDR2 YYEEEE. Trimming removed 1 base at V and 2 bases at J, with 10 bases between. In DNA form, the CDR3 reads TGTGCCAGCAGCTTGACAGGCGTCACCTACGAGCAGTACTTC. Translation gives CASSLTGVTYEQYF.

The sample holds one count of this clone. The V and J genes are TRBV29-1 and TRBJ2-5; 8 nucleotides match TRBD1. This CDR3 spans 13 amino acids. The germline CDR1 and CDR2 sequences are SQVTM and ANQGSEA. Trimming cost V 4 bases and J 4 bases; bases outside gene matches: 5. This chain's CDR3 is CSVGTGTPETQYF. CDR3 sequence (DNA): TGCAGCGTTGGGACAGGGACCCCAGAGACCCAGTACTTC.

CDR3 in DNA: TGTGCCTGTGGAGCCTTAAGGAGAGCGAACACCGGGGAGCTGTTTTTT. Protein product: CACGALRRANTGELFF. J is TRBJ2-2 and V is TRBV30; no firm D call. CDR1 and CDR2 (germline): GTSNPN, SVGIG (reference sequence). This CDR3 spans 16 amino acids. Trimming removed 6 bases at V and 0 bases at J, with 17 bases between.

V gene TRBV2 combines with J gene TRBJ2-2; TRBD1 is a possible D gene (5 bases). Germline V gene sequence: CDR1 SNHLY, CDR2 FYNNEI. The germline V and J ends were trimmed by 6 bases and 4 bases, with 12 bases remaining between them. The CDR3 spans 14 residues. Written as DNA, the CDR3 is TGTGCCAGCAGGTGGGGCGGCCCCACCGGGGAGCTGTTTTTT. Translated: CASRWGGPTGELFF.

This clone has only a few counts. The junction does not match germline at one end; this may be a read error. The chain has TRBV27 and TRBJ2-1; 10 nucleotides line up with TRBD2. CDR1 and CDR2 from the germline V gene are MNHEY and SMNVEV (reference sequence). The CDR3 has 16 amino acids. The CDR3 is CASSVSQRGGYNEQFF. DNA of the CDR3: TGTGCCAGCAGTGTATCCCAGCGGGGGGGCTACAATGAGCAGTTCTTC.

This chain connects TRBV6-5 to TRBJ2-1; TRBD2 aligns across 11 bases. The V gene's germline CDR1 is MNHEY and CDR2 SVGAGI. This CDR3 region has 15 residues. Trimming removed 4 bases from V and 4 bases from J; junction bases left unmatched: 3. Here the CDR3 reads CASSWGTSGYNEQFF. CDR3 DNA sequence: TGTGCCAGCAGTTGGGGGACTAGCGGATACAATGAGCAGTTCTTC.

The chain joins TRBV5-1 to TRBJ2-5; TRBD1 aligns across 8 bases. Germline assignment: CDR1 SGHRS and CDR2 YFSETQ. The CDR3 has 14 amino acids. The V segment lost 0 bases and the J segment 2 bases; nucleotides outside the gene matches: 0. The DNA of the CDR3 is TGCGCCAGCAGCTTGGGGGACAGGCAAGAGACCCAGTACTTC. Translated: CASSLGDRQETQYF.

This clone was observed a handful of times. The V and J genes are TRBV19 and TRBJ1-1, with TRBD1 as a possible D gene (5 bases). This CDR3 is 13 amino acids long. Germline CDR1 LNHDA, CDR2 SQIVND (reference sequence). V was cut by 6 bases and J by 1 base, with 9 bases left in between. The CDR3 here is CASRWGQNTEAFF. The CDR3 coding sequence is TGTGCCAGTAGATGGGGCCAGAACACTGAAGCTTTCTTT.

The genes are TRBV4-1 and TRBJ2-5, with 9 bases that match TRBD1. J gave up 2 bases and V 0 bases, and 7 bases lay outside the gene matches. CDR3 length: 17 residues. The germline CDR1 and CDR2 sequences are MGHRA and YSYEKL. CDR3 loop: CASSQDPPGTGQETQYF. The DNA for the CDR3 is TGCGCCAGCAGCCAAGATCCCCCAGGGACAGGGCAAGAGACCCAGTACTTC.

This clone has more than one count but fewer than ten. The genes are TRBV19 and TRBJ2-1; maybe TRBD1 (7 bases). Trimming removed 4 bases from V and 10 bases from J, with 11 bases in between. Germline V gene sequence: CDR1 LNHDA, CDR2 SQIVND (reference sequence). The CDR3 sequence is 12 residues long. CDR3 DNA: TGTGCCAGTAGTACCCCAGGGGGGGAGCAGTTCTTC. Encoded protein: CASSTPGGEQFF.

The sample holds one count of this clone. The chain combines TRBV2 with TRBJ2-2; D not resolved. V was shortened by 6 bases and J by 5 bases, with 10 bases between the two germline ends. The CDR3 consists of 13 residues. The V gene's germline CDR1 is SNHLY and CDR2 FYNNEI. CDR3 DNA: TGTGCCAGCAGAACAGAGAATACCGGGGAGCTGTTTTTT. Its protein is CASRTENTGELFF.